This entry concerns a single T cell receptor beta chain. V was pared by 0 bases and J by 6 bases, with 14 bases between. CDR1 SGHAT and CDR2 FQNNGV come from the germline V gene. There are 16 residues in the CDR3. The sample originates from a study of T cells in tuberculosis. Background on the study: T cells were selected with CD1B tetramers loaded with glucose monomycolate. Findings and limits, study-wide: T cells binding CD1B-GMM tetramer weakly possibly escaped the sort.

Profiled with immunoSEQ multiplex PCR; TCRdb holds only in-frame clones, not every one. The sample consists of 80,000 to 100,000 clones, approximately 90% of them appearing once. Sorting used thawed, overnight-rested PBMC stained with anti-CD3, a viability dye and GMM-loaded CD1B tetramer. CD1B tetramers were loaded with Rhodococcus equi-derived C32 glucose monomycolate. Before cryopreservation, the sorted PBMC lost their CD14-expressing monocytes. This TCR was recovered from an adult woman with latent tuberculosis. The chain uses TRBV11-2 and TRBJ2-2, with D perhaps matching TRBD1 (6 bases). Sequencing used CD1b-GMM tetramer-negative cells sorted from PBMCs. CDR3 sequence: CASSLDNRVLAGELFF. The CDR3 DNA sequence: TGTGCCAGCAGCTTAGATAACAGGGTTTTGGCCGGGGAGCTGTTTTTT.